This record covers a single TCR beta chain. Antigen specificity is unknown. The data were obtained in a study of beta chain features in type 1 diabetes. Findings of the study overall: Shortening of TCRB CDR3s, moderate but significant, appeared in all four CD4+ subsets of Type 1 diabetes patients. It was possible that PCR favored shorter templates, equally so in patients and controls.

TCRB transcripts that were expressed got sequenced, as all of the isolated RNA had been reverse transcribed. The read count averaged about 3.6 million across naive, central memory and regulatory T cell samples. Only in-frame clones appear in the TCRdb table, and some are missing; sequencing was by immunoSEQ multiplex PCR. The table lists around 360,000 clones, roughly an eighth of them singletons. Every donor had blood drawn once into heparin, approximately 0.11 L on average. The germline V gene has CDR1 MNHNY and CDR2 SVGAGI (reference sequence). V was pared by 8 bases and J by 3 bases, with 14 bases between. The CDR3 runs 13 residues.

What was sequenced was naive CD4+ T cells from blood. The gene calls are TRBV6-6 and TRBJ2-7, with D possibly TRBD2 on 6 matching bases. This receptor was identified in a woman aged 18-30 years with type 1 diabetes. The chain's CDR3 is CASVWAGGYEQYF. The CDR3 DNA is TGTGCCAGCGTATGGGCCGGGGGCTACGAGCAGTACTTC.